The T cell receptor (beta chain) described here comes from a study of blood T cell repertoires in COVID-19. Sequenced by immunoSEQ multiplex PCR; TCRdb stores in-frame clones only, minus some. Here the sample spans fewer than 650,000 clones, 85% to 90% being singletons. The clonotype originates from a woman aged 45 to 65 with COVID-19, enrolled during active disease. Sequencing was done on a sample of peripheral blood.

CDR3 nucleotides: TGTGCCTGGGGGGCAGGGGCCCCGAGGATCTATGGCTACACCTTC. Translated, it gives CAWGAGAPRIYGYTF. This chain links TRBV30 with TRBJ1-2, with D possibly being TRBD1 (6 bases). CDR1 is GTSNPN and CDR2 is SVGIG in the germline V gene (reference sequence). The CDR3 has 15 residues. V shed 5 bases and J shed 4 bases, with 20 bases lying between them. Full variable domain (remainder filled in from reference TRBV30 and TRBJ1-2): SQTIHQWPATLVQPVGSPLSLECTVEGTSNPNLYWYRQAAGRGLQLLFYSVGIGQISSEVPQNLSASRPQDRQFILSSKKLLLSDSGFYLCAWGAGAPRIYGYTFGSGTRLTVV.